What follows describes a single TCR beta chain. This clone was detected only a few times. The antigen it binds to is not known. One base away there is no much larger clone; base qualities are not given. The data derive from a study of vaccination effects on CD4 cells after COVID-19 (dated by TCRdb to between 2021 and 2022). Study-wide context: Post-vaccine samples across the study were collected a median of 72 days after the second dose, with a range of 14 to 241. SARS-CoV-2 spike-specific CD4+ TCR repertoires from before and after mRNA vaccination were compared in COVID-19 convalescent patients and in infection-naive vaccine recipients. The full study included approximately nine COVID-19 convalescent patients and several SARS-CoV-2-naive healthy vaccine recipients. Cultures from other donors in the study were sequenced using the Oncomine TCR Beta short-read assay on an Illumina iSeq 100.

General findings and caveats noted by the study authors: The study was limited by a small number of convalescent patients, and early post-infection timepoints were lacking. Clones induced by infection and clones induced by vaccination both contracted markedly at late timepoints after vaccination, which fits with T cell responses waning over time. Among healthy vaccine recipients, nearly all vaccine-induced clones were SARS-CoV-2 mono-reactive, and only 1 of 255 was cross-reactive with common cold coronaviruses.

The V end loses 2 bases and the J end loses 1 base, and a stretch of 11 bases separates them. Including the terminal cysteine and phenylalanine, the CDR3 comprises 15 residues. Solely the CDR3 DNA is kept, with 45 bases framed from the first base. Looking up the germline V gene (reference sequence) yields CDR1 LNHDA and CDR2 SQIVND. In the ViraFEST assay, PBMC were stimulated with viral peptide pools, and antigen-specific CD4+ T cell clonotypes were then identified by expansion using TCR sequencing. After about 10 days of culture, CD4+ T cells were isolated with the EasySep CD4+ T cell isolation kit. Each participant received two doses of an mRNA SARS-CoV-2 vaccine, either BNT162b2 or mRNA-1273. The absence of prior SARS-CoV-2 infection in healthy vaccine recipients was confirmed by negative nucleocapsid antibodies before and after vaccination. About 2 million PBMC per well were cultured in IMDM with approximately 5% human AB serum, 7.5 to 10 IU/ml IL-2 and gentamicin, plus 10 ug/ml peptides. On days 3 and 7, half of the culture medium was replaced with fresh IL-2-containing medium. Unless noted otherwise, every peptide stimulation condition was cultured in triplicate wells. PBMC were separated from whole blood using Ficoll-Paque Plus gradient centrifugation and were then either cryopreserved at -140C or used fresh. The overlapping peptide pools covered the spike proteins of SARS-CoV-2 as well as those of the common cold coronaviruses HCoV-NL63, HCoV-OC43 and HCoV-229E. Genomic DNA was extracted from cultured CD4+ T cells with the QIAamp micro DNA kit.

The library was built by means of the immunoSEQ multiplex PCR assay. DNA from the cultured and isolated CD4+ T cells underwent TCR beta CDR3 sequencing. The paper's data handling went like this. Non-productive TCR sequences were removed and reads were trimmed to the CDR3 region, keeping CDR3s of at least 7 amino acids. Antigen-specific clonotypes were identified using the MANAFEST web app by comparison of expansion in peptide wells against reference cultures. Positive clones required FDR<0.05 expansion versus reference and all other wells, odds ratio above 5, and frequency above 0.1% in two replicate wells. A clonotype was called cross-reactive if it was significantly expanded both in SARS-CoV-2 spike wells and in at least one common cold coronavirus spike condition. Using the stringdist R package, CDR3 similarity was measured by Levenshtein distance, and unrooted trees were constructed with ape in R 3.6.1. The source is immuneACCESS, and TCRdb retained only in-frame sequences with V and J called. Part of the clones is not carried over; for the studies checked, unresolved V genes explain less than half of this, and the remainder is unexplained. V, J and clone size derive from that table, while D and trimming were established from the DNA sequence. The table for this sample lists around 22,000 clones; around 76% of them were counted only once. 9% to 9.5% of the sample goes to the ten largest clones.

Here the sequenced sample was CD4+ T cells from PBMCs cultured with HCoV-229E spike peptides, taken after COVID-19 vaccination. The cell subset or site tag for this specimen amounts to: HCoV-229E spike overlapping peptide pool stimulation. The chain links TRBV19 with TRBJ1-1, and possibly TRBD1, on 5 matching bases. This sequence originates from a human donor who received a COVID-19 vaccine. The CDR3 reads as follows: CASSIRGRRNTEAFF. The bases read TGTGCCAGTAGTATAAGGGGCAGGAGGAACACTGAAGCTTTCTTT.